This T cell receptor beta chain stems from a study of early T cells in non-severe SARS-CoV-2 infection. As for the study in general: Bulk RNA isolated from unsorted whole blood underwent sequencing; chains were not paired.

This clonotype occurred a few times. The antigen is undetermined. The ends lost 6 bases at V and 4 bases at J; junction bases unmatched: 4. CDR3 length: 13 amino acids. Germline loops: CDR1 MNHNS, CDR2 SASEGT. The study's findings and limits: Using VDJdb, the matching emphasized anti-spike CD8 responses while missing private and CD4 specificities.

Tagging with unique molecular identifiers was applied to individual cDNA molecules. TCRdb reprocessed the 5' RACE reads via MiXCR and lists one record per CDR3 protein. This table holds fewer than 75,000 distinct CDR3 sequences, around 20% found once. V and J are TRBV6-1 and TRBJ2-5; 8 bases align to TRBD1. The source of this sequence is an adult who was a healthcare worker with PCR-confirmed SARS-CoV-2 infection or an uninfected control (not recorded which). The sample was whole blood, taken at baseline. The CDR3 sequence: CASSGQGGETQYF. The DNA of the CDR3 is TGTGCCAGCAGCGGACAGGGCGGAGAGACCCAGTACTTC.